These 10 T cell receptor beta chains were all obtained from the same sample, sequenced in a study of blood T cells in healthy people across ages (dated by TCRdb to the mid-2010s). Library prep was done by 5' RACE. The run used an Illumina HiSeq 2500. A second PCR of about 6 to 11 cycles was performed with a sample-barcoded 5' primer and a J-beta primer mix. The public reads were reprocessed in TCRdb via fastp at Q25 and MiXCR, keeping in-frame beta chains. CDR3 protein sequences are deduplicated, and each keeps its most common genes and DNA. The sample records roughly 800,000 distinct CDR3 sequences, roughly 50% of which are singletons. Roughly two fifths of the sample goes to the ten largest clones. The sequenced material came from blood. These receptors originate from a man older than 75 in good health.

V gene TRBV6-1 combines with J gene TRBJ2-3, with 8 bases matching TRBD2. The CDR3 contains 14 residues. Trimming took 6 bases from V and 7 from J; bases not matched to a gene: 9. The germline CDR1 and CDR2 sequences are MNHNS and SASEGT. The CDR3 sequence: CASSPREGPHTQYF. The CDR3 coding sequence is TGTGCCAGCAGCCCCCGGGAGGGCCCCCATACGCAGTATTTT.

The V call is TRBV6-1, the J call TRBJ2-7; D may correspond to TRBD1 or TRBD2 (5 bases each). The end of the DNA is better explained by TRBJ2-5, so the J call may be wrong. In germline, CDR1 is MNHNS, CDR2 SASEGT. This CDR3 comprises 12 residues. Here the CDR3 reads CASEGWGETQYF. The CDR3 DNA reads TGTGCCAGCGAAGGGTGGGGGGAGACCCAGTACTTC.

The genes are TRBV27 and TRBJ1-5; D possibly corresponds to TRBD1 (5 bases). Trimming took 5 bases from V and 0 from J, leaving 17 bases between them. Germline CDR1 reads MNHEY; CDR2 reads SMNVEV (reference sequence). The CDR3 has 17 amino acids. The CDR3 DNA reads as TGTGCCAGCAGTCGACGCACGGGAGGGGATAGCAATCAGCCCCAGCATTTT. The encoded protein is CASSRRTGGDSNQPQHF.

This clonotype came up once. The DNA of the CDR3 is TGTGCCAGCAGTTCGACGGGGGGATCGAACGGGCAGCCCCAGCATTTT. Its translation is CASSSTGGSNGQPQHF. This chain uses TRBV7-9 with TRBJ1-5; D possibly corresponds to TRBD1 (5 bases). V lost 6 bases and J lost 7, with 22 bases in between. The CDR3 is 16 residues long. The germline V gene encodes CDR1 SEHNR and CDR2 FQNEAQ (reference sequence). Using reference TRBV7-9 and TRBJ1-5 for the parts outside the CDR3, the full variable domain is DTGVSQNPRHKITKRGQNVTFRCDPISEHNRLYWYRQTLGQGPEFLTYFQNEAQLEKSRLLSDRFSAERPKGSFSTLEIQRTEQGDSAMYLCASSSTGGSNGQPQHFGDGTRLSIL.

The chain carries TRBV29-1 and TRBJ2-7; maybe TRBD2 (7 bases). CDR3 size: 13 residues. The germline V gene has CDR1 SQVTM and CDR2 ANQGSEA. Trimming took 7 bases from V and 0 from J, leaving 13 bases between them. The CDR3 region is CSGGGGSSYEQYF. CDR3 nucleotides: TGCAGCGGGGGGGGCGGGAGCTCCTACGAGCAGTACTTC.

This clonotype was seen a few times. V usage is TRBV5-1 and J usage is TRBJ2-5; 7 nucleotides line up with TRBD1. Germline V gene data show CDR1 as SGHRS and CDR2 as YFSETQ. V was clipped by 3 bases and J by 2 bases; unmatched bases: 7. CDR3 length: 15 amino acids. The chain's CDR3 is CASSSYGTAQETQYF. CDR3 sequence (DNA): TGCGCCAGCAGCTCATACGGGACAGCGCAAGAGACCCAGTACTTC. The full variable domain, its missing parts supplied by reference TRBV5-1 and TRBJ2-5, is KAGVTQTPRYLIKTRGQQVTLSCSPISGHRSVSWYQQTPGQGLQFLFEYFSETQRNKGNFPGRFSGRQFSNSRSEMNVSTLELGDSALYLCASSSYGTAQETQYFGPGTRLLVL.

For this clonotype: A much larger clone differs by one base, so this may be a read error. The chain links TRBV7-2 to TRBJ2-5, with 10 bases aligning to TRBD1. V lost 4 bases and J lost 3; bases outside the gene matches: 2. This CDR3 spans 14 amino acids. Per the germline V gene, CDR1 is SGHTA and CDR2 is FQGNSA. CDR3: CTSSSGQGKETQYF. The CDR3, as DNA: TGTACCAGCAGCTCGGGACAGGGGAAAGAGACCCAGTACTTC.

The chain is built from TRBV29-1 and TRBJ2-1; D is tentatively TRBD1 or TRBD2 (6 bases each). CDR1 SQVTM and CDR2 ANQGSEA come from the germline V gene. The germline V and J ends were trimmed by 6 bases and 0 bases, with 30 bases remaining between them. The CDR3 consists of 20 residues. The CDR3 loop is CSVGHRGREGGTSSYNEQFF. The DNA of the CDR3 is TGCAGCGTGGGACATAGGGGTCGCGAGGGCGGGACGAGCTCCTACAATGAGCAGTTCTTC.

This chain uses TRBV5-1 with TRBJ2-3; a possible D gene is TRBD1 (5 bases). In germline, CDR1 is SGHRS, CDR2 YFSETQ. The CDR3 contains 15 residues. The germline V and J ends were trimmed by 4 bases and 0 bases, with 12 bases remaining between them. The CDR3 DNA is TGCGCCAGCAGCCTCCCCGCAGGGAGCACAGATACGCAGTATTTT. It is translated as CASSLPAGSTDTQYF.

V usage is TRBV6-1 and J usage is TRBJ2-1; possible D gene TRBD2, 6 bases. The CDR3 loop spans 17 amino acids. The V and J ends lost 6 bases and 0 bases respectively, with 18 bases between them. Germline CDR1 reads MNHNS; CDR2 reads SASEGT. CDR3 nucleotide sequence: TGTGCCAGCAGAACTTCAAGCGGGTTCCGCTCCTACAATGAGCAGTTCTTC. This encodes CASRTSSGFRSYNEQFF.